Reported below is one TCR beta chain. Its antigen is not known. The CDR3 end falls 3 residues outside the read, so it is completed with the germline J gene. The data stem from a study of T cells in women clearing cervical HPV infection. Background on the study: Women with histologically confirmed HPV16-related CIN3 or worse, 2 with invasive cancer, served as cases. Case blood was drawn when the lesion was first found; control blood after infection became undetectable.

V lost 4 bases, J lost 7 bases, and 10 bases lay in between. The CDR3 extends over 12 amino acids. The V gene's germline CDR1 is MNHNS and CDR2 SASEGT. The assay was immunoSEQ multiplex PCR, and TCRdb's table has in-frame clones only and misses some. This table lists about 36,000 clones. Overall study results and limits: Controls had more TRBV6-7 (approximately 0.16%) than cases (approximately 0.11%).

MY09/MY11 PCR detected cervical HPV DNA; dot-blot assigned genotypes. The sequence derives from a woman aged 18-70 years with a cervical HPV16 infection that either progressed to CIN3+ or cleared (not recorded which). The rearrangement joins TRBV6-1 to TRBJ1-2; D unresolved. The sequenced sample consisted of blood buffy coat. The CDR3 sequence: CASSGSVRGYTF. CDR3 bases read: TGTGCCAGCAGTGGAAGTGTGCGTGGC.